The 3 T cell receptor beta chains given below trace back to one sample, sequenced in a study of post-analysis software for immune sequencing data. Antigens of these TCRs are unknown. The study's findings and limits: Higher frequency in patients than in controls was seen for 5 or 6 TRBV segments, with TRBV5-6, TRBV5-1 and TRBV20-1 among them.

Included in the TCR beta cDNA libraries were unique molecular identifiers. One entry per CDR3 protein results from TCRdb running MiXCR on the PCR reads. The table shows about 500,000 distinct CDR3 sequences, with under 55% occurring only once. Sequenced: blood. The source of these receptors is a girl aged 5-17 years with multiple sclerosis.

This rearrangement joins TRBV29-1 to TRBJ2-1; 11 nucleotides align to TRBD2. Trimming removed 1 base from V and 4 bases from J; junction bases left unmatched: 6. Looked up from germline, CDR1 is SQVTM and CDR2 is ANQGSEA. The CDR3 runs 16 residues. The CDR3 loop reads CSVEGLAGGKYNEQFF. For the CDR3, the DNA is TGCAGCGTTGAAGGGTTAGCGGGAGGGAAATACAATGAGCAGTTCTTC.

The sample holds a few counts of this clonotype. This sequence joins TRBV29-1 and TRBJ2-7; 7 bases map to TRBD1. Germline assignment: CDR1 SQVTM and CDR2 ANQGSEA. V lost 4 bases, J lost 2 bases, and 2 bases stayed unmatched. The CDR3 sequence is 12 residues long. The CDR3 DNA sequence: TGCAGCGTTGCGACAGGGCCCTACGAGCAGTACTTC. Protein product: CSVATGPYEQYF.

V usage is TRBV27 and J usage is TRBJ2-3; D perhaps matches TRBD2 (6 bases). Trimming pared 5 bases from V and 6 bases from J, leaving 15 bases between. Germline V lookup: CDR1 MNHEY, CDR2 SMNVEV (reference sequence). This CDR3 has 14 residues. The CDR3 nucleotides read TGTGCCAGCAGTCTCGGGAGTCCCCTTGATACGCAGTATTTT. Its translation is CASSLGSPLDTQYF.